This is a list of T cell receptor beta chains from one sample in a study of T cell changes during pregnancy in multiple sclerosis. Here immunoSEQ multiplex PCR was the method, and the copy in TCRdb shows in-frame clones only, minus some. Among about 53,000 clones listed, 85% to 95% were seen once. Sequenced material: CD4+ T cells from peripheral blood mononuclear cells, taken in the third trimester of pregnancy. The receptors here all came from a female donor with multiple sclerosis, enrolled in a pregnancy study. Each CDR3 is given with its conserved first and last residue. Fields, in order: V gene, D gene, J gene, clone size, CDR3 DNA, CDR3 protein. D genes are given only for firm matches. Size tells how often a clone was seen (once, few, many) or the class of an expanded clone, and some rows leave it out.

TRBV29-1	.	TRBJ2-1	.	TGCAGCGTTGCGCGGGTAGGATACAATGAGCAGTTCTTC	CSVARVGYNEQFF
TRBV7-2	.	TRBJ2-7	once	TGTGCCAGCAGCTTATTAGGGGATTACGAGCAGTACTTC	CASSLLGDYEQYF
TRBV5-6	TRBD2	TRBJ2-1	.	TGTGCCAGCAGACACGCTAGCGGGGGGGTCTACAATGAGCAGTTCTTC	CASRHASGGVYNEQFF
TRBV19	.	TRBJ1-3	.	TGTGCCAGTAGAGTCTTTGGGGGGAACACCATATATTTT	CASRVFGGNTIYF
TRBV10-3	TRBD1	TRBJ1-5	.	TGTGCCATTGGACAGGGGTTAGATCAGCCCCAGCATTTT	CAIGQGLDQPQHF
TRBV10-3	.	TRBJ2-7	once	TGTGCCATCAGTGACACCGGGATTCCTGACGATAAAGGGGAGCAGTACTTC	CAISDTGIPDDKGEQYF
TRBV19	.	TRBJ2-5	.	TGTGCCAGTAGTATGGGCCCAGGGTCCTCCCAAGAGACCCAGTACTTC	CASSMGPGSSQETQYF
TRBV6-1	.	TRBJ2-7	.	TGTGCCAGCAGCGTTGATAGCTCCTACGAGCAGTACTTC	CASSVDSSYEQYF
TRBV14	TRBD1	TRBJ2-7	.	TGTGCCAGCTCGACGGGACAGGGAATCTACGAGCAGTACTTC	CASSTGQGIYEQYF
TRBV29-1	.	TRBJ2-7	.	TGCAGCGTTGAAAAGGGGCGCGGTTACGAGCAGTACTTC	CSVEKGRGYEQYF
TRBV7-9	.	TRBJ2-7	.	TGTGCCAGCAGCTTACTGAGTCCCTTCGAGCAGTACTTC	CASSLLSPFEQYF
TRBV4-2	.	TRBJ2-2	.	TGTGCCAGCAGCCTTGAGGCACGGGGGACGAACACCGGGGAGCTGTTTTTT	CASSLEARGTNTGELFF
TRBV5-6	TRBD2	TRBJ2-7	.	TGTGCCAGCAGCTTGGGGCCGGCTAGCGGGGAGCAGTACTTC	CASSLGPASGEQYF
TRBV5-1	.	TRBJ1-2	once	TGCGCCAGCAGCTTGGTCAGGGACTATGGCTACACCTTC	CASSLVRDYGYTF
TRBV10-3	.	TRBJ1-2	.	TGTGCCATCAGTGACCCGAAGGAAAGGGGCTATGGCTACACCTTC	CAISDPKERGYGYTF
TRBV18	.	TRBJ2-5	.	TGTGCCAGCTCACCAGGAGGGTTGTACCAAGAGACCCAGTACTTC	CASSPGGLYQETQYF
TRBV21-1	.	TRBJ2-1	.	TGTGCCAGCAGCAAACTACTAGCGGGGGACAATGAGCAGTTCTTC	CASSKLLAGDNEQFF
TRBV5-1	.	TRBJ2-2	.	TGCGCCAGCAGCGAACGGACAGTGAACACCGGGGAGCTGTTTTTT	CASSERTVNTGELFF
TRBV5-4	.	TRBJ1-2	.	TGTGCCAGCAGCCTACTAGGTAGAGGTCACTATGGCTACACCTTC	CASSLLGRGHYGYTF
TRBV2	TRBD1	TRBJ2-4	.	TGTGCCAGCAGGGCGGACAGGGGTTACATTCAGTACTTC	CASRADRGYIQYF
TRBV20-1	TRBD2	TRBJ2-7	few	TGCAGTGCGTCTACTAGCGTCGAGCAGTACTTC	CSASTSVEQYF
TRBV7-9	.	TRBJ1-6	.	TGTGCCAGCAGTCGTGGGGAGCACTCACCCCTCCACTTT	CASSRGEHSPLHF
TRBV27	.	TRBJ2-3	.	TGTGCCAGCAGTTCCCAAGCCCGCACAGATACGCAGTATTTT	CASSSQARTDTQYF
TRBV10-1	TRBD2	TRBJ2-3	.	TGCGCCAGCAGTGACCCTACTAGCGCCGGGGCAGATACGCAGTATTTT	CASSDPTSAGADTQYF
TRBV4-1	.	TRBJ1-5	.	TGCGCCAGCAGCCAAGAAGGGGTTAGCAATCAGCCCCAGCATTTT	CASSQEGVSNQPQHF
TRBV11-2	TRBD1	TRBJ1-2	.	TGTGCCAGCAGCTTAGAAGGGACAGGGTTCGGTGGCTACACCTTC	CASSLEGTGFGGYTF
TRBV5-1	TRBD1	TRBJ1-6	few	TGCGCCAGCAGCCCGGGGACAGCGAATTCACCCCTCCACTTT	CASSPGTANSPLHF
TRBV27	.	TRBJ1-2	.	TGTGCCAGCAGTCCACGTTTTCGACAGTCTACCTACTATGGCTACACCTTC	CASSPRFRQSTYYGYTF
TRBV5-6	.	TRBJ2-6	.	TGTGCCAGCAGCTTGGGCCTGAGCTCTGGGGCCAACGTCCTGACTTTC	CASSLGLSSGANVLTF
TRBV5-8	.	TRBJ2-3	once	TGTGCCAGCAGCGCCGACAGGGATACGCAGTATTTT	CASSADRDTQYF
TRBV27	TRBD2	TRBJ2-5	.	TGTGCCAGCGGCCCGCAGCGGGGGGTAGAGACCCAGTACTTC	CASGPQRGVETQYF
TRBV25-1	.	TRBJ1-2	.	TGTGCCAGCAGTGAATCAGTTTATGGCTACACCTTC	CASSESVYGYTF
TRBV9	.	TRBJ2-1	.	TGTGCCAGCAGCGTATCCGGGAACAATGAGCAGTTCTTC	CASSVSGNNEQFF
TRBV18	TRBD1	TRBJ2-6	.	TGTGCCAGCTCACGCGGACAGGGCGGAGTTTCTGGGGCCAACGTCCTGACTTTC	CASSRGQGGVSGANVLTF
TRBV7-9	.	TRBJ1-6	.	TGTGCCAGCAGCTTTACCGGGACAATGGATTCACCCCTCCACTTT	CASSFTGTMDSPLHF
TRBV7-8	TRBD2	TRBJ2-3	.	TGTGCCAGCAGGAGGCGGGGGGAGTTAAATACGCAGTATTTT	CASRRRGELNTQYF
TRBV13	.	TRBJ2-6	.	TGTGCCAGCAGCCCAGCATCCGGGGGCTCTGGGGCCAACGTCCTGACTTTC	CASSPASGGSGANVLTF
TRBV6-5	.	TRBJ2-7	.	TGTGCCAGCAGGAACGCTAGAGGCTACGAGCAGTACTTC	CASRNARGYEQYF
TRBV5-1	TRBD2	TRBJ2-7	once	TGCGCCAGCAAGGGCCTGAGTAGCGGGGGGTGGTTCTCCTACGAGCAGTACTTC	CASKGLSSGGWFSYEQYF
TRBV14	.	TRBJ1-1	.	TGTGCCAGCAGCCAGGGGCGGAAAACTGAAGCTTTCTTT	CASSQGRKTEAFF
TRBV10-3	TRBD1	TRBJ1-3	.	TGTGCCATCAGTGCCTTGGACAGGGGGCCTGGAAACACCATATATTTT	CAISALDRGPGNTIYF
TRBV25-1	.	TRBJ1-1	.	TGTGCCAGCAGGACCCGGGGGAACACTGAAGCTTTCTTT	CASRTRGNTEAFF
TRBV7-6	.	TRBJ1-5	once	TGTGCCAGCAGCCCGGGGGACCCAGGTCAGCCCCAGCATTTT	CASSPGDPGQPQHF